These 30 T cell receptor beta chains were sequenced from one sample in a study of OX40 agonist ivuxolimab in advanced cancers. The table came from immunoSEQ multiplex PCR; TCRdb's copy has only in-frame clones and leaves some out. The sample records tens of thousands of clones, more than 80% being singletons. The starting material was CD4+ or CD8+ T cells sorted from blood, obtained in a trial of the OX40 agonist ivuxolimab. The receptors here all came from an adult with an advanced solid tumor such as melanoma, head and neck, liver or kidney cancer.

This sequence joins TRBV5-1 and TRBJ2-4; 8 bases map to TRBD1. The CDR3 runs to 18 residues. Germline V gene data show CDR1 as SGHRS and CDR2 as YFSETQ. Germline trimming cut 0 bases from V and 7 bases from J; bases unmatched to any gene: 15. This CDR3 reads CASSLAMGPRQGANIQYF. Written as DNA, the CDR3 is TGCGCCAGCAGCTTGGCCATGGGCCCGCGGCAGGGGGCGAACATTCAGTACTTC.

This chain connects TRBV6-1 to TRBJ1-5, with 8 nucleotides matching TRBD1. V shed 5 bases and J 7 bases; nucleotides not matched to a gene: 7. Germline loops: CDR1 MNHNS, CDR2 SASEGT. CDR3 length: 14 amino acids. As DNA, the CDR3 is TGTGCCAGCAGTAACGACAGGGGTGGGCAGCCCCAGCATTTT. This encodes CASSNDRGGQPQHF.

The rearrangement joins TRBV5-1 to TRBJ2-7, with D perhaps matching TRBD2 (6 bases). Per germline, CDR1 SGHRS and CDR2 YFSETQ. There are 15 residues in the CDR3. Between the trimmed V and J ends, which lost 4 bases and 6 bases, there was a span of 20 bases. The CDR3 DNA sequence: TGCGCCAGCAGCCCGGGGGACGGAATGGGTTCCGAGCAGTACTTC. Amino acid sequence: CASSPGDGMGSEQYF.

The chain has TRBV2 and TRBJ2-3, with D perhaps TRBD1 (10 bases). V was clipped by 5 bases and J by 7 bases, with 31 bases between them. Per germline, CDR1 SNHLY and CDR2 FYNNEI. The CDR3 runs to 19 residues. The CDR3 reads CASSQGQGIGGGARNTQYF. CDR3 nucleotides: TGTGCCAGCAGTCAGGGACAGGGGATCGGCGGGGGGGCACGGAATACGCAGTATTTT.

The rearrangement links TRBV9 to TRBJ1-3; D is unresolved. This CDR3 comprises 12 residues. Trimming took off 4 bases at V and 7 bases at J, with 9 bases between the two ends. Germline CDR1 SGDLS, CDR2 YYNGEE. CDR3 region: CASSRSLNTIYF. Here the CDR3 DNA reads TGTGCCAGCAGCCGAAGCTTGAACACCATATATTTT.

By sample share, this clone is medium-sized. CDR3 DNA sequence: TGTGCCAGCAGTGGGGGCAGGGGGGGGACCTACGAGCAGTACTTC. It is translated as CASSGGRGGTYEQYF. The J gene is TRBJ2-7, the V gene TRBV27, with D possibly being TRBD1 or TRBD2 (7 bases each). CDR1 MNHEY and CDR2 SMNVEV come from the germline V gene (reference sequence). The length of the CDR3 is 15 residues. V shed 5 bases and J shed 2 bases, with 16 bases lying between them.

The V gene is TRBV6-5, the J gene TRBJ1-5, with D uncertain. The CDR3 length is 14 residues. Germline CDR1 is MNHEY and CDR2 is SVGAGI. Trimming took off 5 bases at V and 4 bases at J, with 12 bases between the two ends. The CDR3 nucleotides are TGTGCCAGCAGTCCCGGCAGAGGGAATCAGCCCCAGCATTTT. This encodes CASSPGRGNQPQHF.

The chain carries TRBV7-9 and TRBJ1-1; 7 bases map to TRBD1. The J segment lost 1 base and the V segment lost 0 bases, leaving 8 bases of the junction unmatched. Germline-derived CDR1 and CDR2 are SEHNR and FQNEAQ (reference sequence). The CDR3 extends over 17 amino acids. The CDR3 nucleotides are TGTGCCAGCAGCTTAGCAAGGGACAGATCTAAGAACACTGAAGCTTTCTTT. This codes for CASSLARDRSKNTEAFF.

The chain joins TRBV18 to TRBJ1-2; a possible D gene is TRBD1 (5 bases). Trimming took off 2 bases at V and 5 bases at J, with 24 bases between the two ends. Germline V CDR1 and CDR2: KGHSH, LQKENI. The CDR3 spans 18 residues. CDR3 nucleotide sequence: TGTGCCAGCTCACCATCGAGGGGCAGCCTAGGAGTTAGGTATGGCTACACCTTC. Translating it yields CASSPSRGSLGVRYGYTF.

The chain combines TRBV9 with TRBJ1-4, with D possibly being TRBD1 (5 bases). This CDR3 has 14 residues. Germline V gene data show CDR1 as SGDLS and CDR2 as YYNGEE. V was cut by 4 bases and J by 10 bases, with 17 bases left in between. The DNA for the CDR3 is TGTGCCAGCAGCCCGCGGAGGGACGAGGGAAAACTGTTTTTT. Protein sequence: CASSPRRDEGKLFF.

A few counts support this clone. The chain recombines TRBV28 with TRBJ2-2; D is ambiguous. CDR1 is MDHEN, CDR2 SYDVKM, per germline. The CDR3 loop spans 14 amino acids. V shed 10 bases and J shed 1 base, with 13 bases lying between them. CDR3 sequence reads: CATILAKNTGELFF. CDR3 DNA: TGTGCCACCATATTGGCCAAGAACACCGGGGAGCTGTTTTTT.

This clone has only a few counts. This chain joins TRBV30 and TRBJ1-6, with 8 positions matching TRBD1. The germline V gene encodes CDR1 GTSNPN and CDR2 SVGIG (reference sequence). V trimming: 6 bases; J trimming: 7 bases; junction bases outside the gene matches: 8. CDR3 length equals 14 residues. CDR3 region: CACLDRVWNSPLHF. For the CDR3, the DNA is TGTGCCTGCTTGGACAGGGTGTGGAATTCACCCCTCCACTTT.

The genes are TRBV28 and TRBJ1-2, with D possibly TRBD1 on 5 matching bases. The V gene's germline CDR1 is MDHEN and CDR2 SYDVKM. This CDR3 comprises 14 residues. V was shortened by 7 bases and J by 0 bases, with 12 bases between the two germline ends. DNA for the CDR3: TGTGCCAGCACCCCTGGGGCTACTAACTATGGCTACACCTTC. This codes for CASTPGATNYGYTF.

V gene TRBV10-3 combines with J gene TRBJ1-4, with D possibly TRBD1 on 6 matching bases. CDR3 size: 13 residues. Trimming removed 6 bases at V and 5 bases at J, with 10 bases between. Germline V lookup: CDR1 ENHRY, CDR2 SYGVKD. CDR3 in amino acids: CAIRDGQNEKLFF. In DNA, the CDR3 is TGTGCCATCAGGGATGGACAGAATGAAAAACTGTTTTTT.

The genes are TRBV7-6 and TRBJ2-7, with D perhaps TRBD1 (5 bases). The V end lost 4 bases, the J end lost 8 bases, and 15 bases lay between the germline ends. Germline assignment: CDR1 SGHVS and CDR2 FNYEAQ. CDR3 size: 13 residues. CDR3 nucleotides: TGTGCCAGCAGCTCGCCGACAGTGCAAAAGCAGTACTTC. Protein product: CASSSPTVQKQYF.

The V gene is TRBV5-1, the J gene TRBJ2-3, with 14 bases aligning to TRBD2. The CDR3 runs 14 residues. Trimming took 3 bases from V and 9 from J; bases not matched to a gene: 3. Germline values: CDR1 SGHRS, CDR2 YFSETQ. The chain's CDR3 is CASSSTSGGATQYF. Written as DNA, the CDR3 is TGCGCCAGCAGCTCGACTAGCGGGGGGGCCACGCAGTATTTT.

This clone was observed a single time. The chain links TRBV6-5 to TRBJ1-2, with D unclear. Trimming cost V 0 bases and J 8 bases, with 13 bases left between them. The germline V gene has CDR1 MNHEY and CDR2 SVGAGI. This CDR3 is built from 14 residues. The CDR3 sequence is CASSYSRVSQGYTF. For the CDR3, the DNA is TGTGCCAGCAGTTACTCGAGAGTGTCGCAGGGCTACACCTTC.

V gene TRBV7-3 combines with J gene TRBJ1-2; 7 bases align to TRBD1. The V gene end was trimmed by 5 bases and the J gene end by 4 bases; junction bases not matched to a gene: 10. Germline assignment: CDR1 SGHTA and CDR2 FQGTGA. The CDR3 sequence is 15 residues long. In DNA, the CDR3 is TGTGCCAGCAGCCCCTCAGGGGGAGCCGCCTATGGCTACACCTTC. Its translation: CASSPSGGAAYGYTF.

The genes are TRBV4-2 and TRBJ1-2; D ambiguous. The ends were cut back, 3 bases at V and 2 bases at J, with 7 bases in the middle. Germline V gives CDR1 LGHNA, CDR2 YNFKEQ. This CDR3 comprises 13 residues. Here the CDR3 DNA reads TGTGCCAGCAGCCATCCAGAGAACTATGGCTACACCTTC. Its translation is CASSHPENYGYTF.

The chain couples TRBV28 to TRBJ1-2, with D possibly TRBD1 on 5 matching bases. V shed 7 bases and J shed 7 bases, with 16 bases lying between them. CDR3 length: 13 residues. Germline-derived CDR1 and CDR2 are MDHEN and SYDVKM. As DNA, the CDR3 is TGTGCCAGCACCCTCGGGGCCCCTGGTGGCTACACCTTC. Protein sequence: CASTLGAPGGYTF.

In DNA form, the CDR3 reads TGTGCCACCAGCAGAGACAGGACAGGGGAAGGCTCCTATAATTCACCCCTCCACTTT. Translated: CATSRDRTGEGSYNSPLHF. This chain links TRBV15 with TRBJ1-6, with TRBD1 matching over 9 bases. CDR3 length equals 19 residues. Germline lookup yields CDR1 LNHNV and CDR2 YYDKDF (reference sequence). The junction had 6 bases not matched to a gene; V was cut back by 0 bases and J by 0 bases.

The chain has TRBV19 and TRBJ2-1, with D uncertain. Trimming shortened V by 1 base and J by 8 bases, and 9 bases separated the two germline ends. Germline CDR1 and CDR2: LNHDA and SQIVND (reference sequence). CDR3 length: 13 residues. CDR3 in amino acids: CASSIVQLHEQFF. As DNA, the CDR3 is TGTGCCAGTAGTATAGTACAGCTCCATGAGCAGTTCTTC.

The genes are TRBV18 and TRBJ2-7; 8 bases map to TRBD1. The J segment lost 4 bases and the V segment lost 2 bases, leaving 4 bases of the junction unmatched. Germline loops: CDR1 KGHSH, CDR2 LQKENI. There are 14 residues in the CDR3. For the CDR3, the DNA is TGTGCCAGCTCACCAATGGGACAGGTATACGAGCAGTACTTC. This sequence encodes CASSPMGQVYEQYF.

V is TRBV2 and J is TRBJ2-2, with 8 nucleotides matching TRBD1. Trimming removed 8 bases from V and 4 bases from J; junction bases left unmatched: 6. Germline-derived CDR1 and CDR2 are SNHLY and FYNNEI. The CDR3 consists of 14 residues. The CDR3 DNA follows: TGTGCCAGCGTGGACAGGGTTGGCACCGGGGAGCTGTTTTTT. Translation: CASVDRVGTGELFF.

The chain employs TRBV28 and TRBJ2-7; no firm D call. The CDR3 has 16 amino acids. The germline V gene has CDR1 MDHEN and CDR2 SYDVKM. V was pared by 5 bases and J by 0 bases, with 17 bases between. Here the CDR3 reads CASSPLGWLSSYEQYF. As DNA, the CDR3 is TGTGCCAGCAGTCCACTCGGTTGGCTGTCCTCCTACGAGCAGTACTTC.

The CDR3 region has the DNA TGTGCCAGCAGCAAAAGGGCCGGGACTAGCGGGGGTAATGAGCAGTTCTTC. Encoded protein: CASSKRAGTSGGNEQFF. The gene calls are TRBV21-1 and TRBJ2-1; the listed D gene, TRBD2, was not tested against the DNA. TRBV21-1 is a known pseudogene. The CDR3 sequence is 17 residues long.

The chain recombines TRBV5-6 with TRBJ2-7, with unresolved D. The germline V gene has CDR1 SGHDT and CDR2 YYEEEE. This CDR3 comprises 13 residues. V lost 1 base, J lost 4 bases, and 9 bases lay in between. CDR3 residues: CASSLPHGYEQYF. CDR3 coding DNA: TGTGCCAGCAGCTTGCCTCACGGGTACGAGCAGTACTTC.

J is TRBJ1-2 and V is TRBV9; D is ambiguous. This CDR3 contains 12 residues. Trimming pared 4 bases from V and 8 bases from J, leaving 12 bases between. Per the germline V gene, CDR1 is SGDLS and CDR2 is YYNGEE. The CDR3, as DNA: TGTGCCAGCAGCCCCGTTCTGGCCGGCTACACCTTC. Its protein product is CASSPVLAGYTF.

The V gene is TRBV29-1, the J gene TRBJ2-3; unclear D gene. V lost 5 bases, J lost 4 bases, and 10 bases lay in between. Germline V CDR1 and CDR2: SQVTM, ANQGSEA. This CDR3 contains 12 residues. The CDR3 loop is CSVRLLADTQYF. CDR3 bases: TGCAGCGTTCGGCTTCTAGCAGATACGCAGTATTTT.

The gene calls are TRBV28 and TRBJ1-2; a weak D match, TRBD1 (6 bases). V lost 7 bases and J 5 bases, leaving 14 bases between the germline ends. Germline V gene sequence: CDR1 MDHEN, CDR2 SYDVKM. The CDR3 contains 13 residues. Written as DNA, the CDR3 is TGTGCCAGCACCTCCGGGCAGGGGTATGGCTACACCTTC. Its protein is CASTSGQGYGYTF.